Here is one T cell receptor (beta chain) with its context. Using immunoSEQ multiplex PCR, the repertoire was profiled, and TCRdb retains in-frame clones only, with some absent. The table has 70,000 or so clones, around 83% seen once. The data derive from a study of blood T cell repertoires in COVID-19. About the study: Donors in the United States, Italy and Spain gave samples during acute or convalescent COVID-19.

The V gene end was trimmed by 5 bases and the J gene end by 2 bases; junction bases not matched to a gene: 5. The CDR3 totals 16 residues. The germline gives CDR1 SEHNR, CDR2 FQNEAQ (reference sequence). The TCR comes from a man aged 65 to 79 with active COVID-19. V gene TRBV7-9 combines with J gene TRBJ2-3; 12 nucleotides align to TRBD2. The specimen was peripheral blood. Here the CDR3 reads CASSTGLAGTTDTQYF. CDR3 coding DNA: TGTGCCAGCAGCACCGGACTAGCGGGAACCACAGATACGCAGTATTTT.